This record concerns one TCR beta chain sequence. The antigen is undetermined. The CDR3 length is 14 residues. Germline V CDR1 and CDR2: DFQATT, SNEGSKA (reference sequence). V was pared by 2 bases and J by 10 bases, with 9 bases of the junction left unmatched. The data are from a study of T-cell reconstitution after alpha-beta-depleted transplantation in children. Study-wide results and caveats: Alpha-beta T cells about two months after transplant reportedly derived from several hundred expanded graft clones.

Preparing the TCRbeta library involved the use of unique molecular identifiers. TCRdb recomputed calls from the PCR reads with MiXCR, one row per CDR3 protein. Of 540,000 or so distinct CDR3 sequences in the sample, about 21% were seen once. The gene calls are TRBV20-1 and TRBJ2-7, with 12 bases fitting TRBD2. This sample comprised PBMCs, mostly from graft donor cells, obtained 360 days after TCRalphabeta/CD19-depleted stem cell transplant. The receptor was derived from a boy less than two years old who had a stem cell transplant for acute myeloid leukemia, so the T cells may come from the graft donor. The CDR3 nucleotides are TGCAGTGCTAGACCAATCGGACTAGCGGGGCCCCAGTACTTC. Its protein product is CSARPIGLAGPQYF.